This T cell receptor (beta chain) stems from a study of control samples from healthy donors and cancer patients. Data came from immunoSEQ multiplex PCR; TCRdb stores just in-frame clones and leaves some out. The sample lists 150,000 to 200,000 clones; about 94% were seen once. The sample holds one count of this clone. This CDR3 region has 13 residues. Germline lookup yields CDR1 SGHAT and CDR2 FQNNGV. V was shortened by 1 base and J by 10 bases, with 14 bases between the two germline ends. The material sequenced was blood. The receptor was isolated from a woman aged 40-49 years in good health. The rearrangement joins TRBV11-2 to TRBJ2-7; D tentatively fits TRBD1 or TRBD2 (5 bases each). The CDR3 DNA reads as TGTGCCAGCAGCTTAGGTGGGGGTCCCCTTCAGTACTTC. Amino acids: CASSLGGGPLQYF.